This passage covers 23 T cell receptor beta chains from one sample sequenced in a study of CD8+ T cells in alopecia areata. The authors extracted RNA and reverse transcribed it into cDNA as the sequencing template. Assay: immunoSEQ multiplex PCR; the TCRdb copy retains only in-frame clones and omits some. The sample shows hundreds of thousands of clones, less than 80% of them seen only once. The specimen was CD4+ T cells sorted from blood, collected at week 0. Source of these receptors: a human donor with alopecia areata.

This chain links TRBV4-2 with TRBJ2-5; 7 nucleotides agree with TRBD2. Trimming at V came to 1 base and at J to 3 bases, leaving 14 bases not matched to a gene. The CDR3 totals 18 residues. CDR1 is LGHNA and CDR2 is YNFKEQ in the germline V gene. This CDR3 is CASSQAGLGLSGEETQYF. Written as DNA, the CDR3 is TGTGCCAGCAGCCAAGCGGGGTTGGGACTGAGCGGGGAAGAGACCCAGTACTTC.

This chain joins TRBV9 and TRBJ1-1; TRBD1 matches 12 bases. The CDR3 runs 16 residues. V shed 0 bases, J shed 5 bases, and the junction held 5 bases outside the gene matches. Germline-derived CDR1 and CDR2 are SGDLS and YYNGEE. The CDR3: CASSVEGQGAWTEAFF. In nucleotides, the CDR3 is TGTGCCAGCAGCGTAGAGGGACAGGGGGCTTGGACTGAAGCTTTCTTT.

The chain joins TRBV5-1 to TRBJ2-7; D remains ambiguous. The CDR3 is 12 amino acids. Looked up from germline, CDR1 is SGHRS and CDR2 is YFSETQ. Trimming left V 0 bases short and J 5 bases short, with 6 bases between. The CDR3 spells CASSLEGNEQYF. The CDR3 nucleotides are TGCGCCAGCAGCTTGGAGGGAAACGAGCAGTACTTC.

As regards this clone: Other DNA sequences in this specimen translate into the identical CDR3. The chain has TRBV29-1 and TRBJ2-3; D may be TRBD1 (6 bases). Germline CDR1 SQVTM, CDR2 ANQGSEA. There are 12 residues in the CDR3. V dropped 4 bases and J dropped 3 bases, with 8 bases sitting between them. As DNA, the CDR3 is TGCAGCGTTGCTACAGGGACAGATACGCAGTATTTT. Translating it yields CSVATGTDTQYF.

Only a few counts were recorded for this clone. The chain recombines TRBV5-4 with TRBJ2-3, with a tentative D call TRBD2 (5 bases). The CDR3 sequence is 15 residues long. The V gene's germline CDR1 is SGHNT and CDR2 YYREEE (reference sequence). V gave up 0 bases and J gave up 1 base, with 9 bases separating them. As DNA, the CDR3 is TGTGCCAGCAGCTTGGAACCACTAGGCACAGATACGCAGTATTTT. The encoded protein is CASSLEPLGTDTQYF.

This chain links TRBV30 with TRBJ1-5, with 10 bases aligning to TRBD1. This CDR3 contains 14 residues. Germline assignment: CDR1 GTSNPN and CDR2 SVGIG (reference sequence). V lost 3 bases, J lost 7 bases, and 6 bases stayed unmatched. The chain's CDR3 is CAWSARTGGQPQHF. CDR3 nucleotide sequence: TGTGCCTGGAGCGCACGGACAGGGGGACAGCCCCAGCATTTT.

This clone was seen once. Written as DNA, the CDR3 is TGTGCCACCAGCAGAGTAGAATCAGGGAACTATGGCTACACCTTC. It translates to CATSRVESGNYGYTF. The chain carries TRBV15 and TRBJ1-2; maybe TRBD1 (5 bases). The V end lost 1 base, the J end lost 2 bases, and 11 bases lay between the germline ends. The V gene's germline CDR1 is LNHNV and CDR2 YYDKDF (reference sequence). The CDR3 totals 15 residues.

This clone was seen at least ten times. V gene TRBV6-6 combines with J gene TRBJ1-2; tentative D call: TRBD1 (5 bases). Germline V gene lookup returns CDR1 MNHNY and CDR2 SVGAGI (reference sequence). CDR3 length: 13 amino acids. The V end lost 2 bases, the J end lost 3 bases, and 7 bases lay between the germline ends. The CDR3 DNA reads as TGTGCCAGCAGTTACCCACAGGACTATGGCTACACCTTC. The encoded protein is CASSYPQDYGYTF.

This clone was detected once. Germline is not matched at one junction end, which may reflect a read error. The chain links TRBV4-3 to TRBJ1-2; D is possibly TRBD1 (5 bases). This CDR3 region has 12 residues. CDR1 LGHNA and CDR2 YSLEER come from the germline V gene. The CDR3 DNA reads TGCGCCAGCAGCCAAGCAAACGGGACGCCTCGCTTC. Encoded protein: CASSQANGTPRF.

V usage is TRBV9 and J usage is TRBJ1-6; D perhaps matches TRBD1 (6 bases). This CDR3 has 13 amino acids. The germline V and J ends were trimmed by 3 bases and 5 bases, with 6 bases remaining between them. CDR1 and CDR2 (germline): SGDLS, YYNGEE. CDR3 loop: CASSEGDNSPLHF. DNA of the CDR3: TGTGCCAGCAGCGAGGGGGATAATTCACCCCTCCACTTT. The whole variable domain, filled in from reference TRBV9 and TRBJ1-6, reads DSGVTQTPKHLITATGQRVTLRCSPRSGDLSVYWYQQSLDQGLQFLIQYYNGEERAKGNILERFSAQQFPDLHSELNLSSLELGDSALYFCASSEGDNSPLHFGNGTRLTVT.

V and J are TRBV20-1 and TRBJ1-3; D remains ambiguous. V lost 6 bases, J lost 4 bases, and 7 bases lay in between. The CDR3 runs to 11 residues. Germline CDR1 and CDR2: DFQATT and SNEGSKA (reference sequence). The CDR3 is CSARGGNTIYF. The CDR3 DNA sequence: TGCAGTGCCCGAGGGGGAAACACCATATATTTT.

The rearrangement joins TRBV6-5 to TRBJ2-3, with D uncertain. Per the germline V gene, CDR1 is MNHEY and CDR2 is SVGAGI. V dropped 5 bases and J dropped 1 base, with 7 bases sitting between them. The CDR3 loop spans 13 amino acids. CDR3 DNA: TGTGCCAGCAGTCCCCCGGGCACAGATACGCAGTATTTT. It codes for CASSPPGTDTQYF.

The chain carries TRBV28 and TRBJ2-7, with no clear D. This CDR3 has 13 amino acids. Per the germline V gene, CDR1 is MDHEN and CDR2 is SYDVKM. Trimming stripped 7 bases from V and 0 bases from J, with 10 bases between. CDR3: CASMGRSSYEQYF. The CDR3 region has the DNA TGTGCCAGCATGGGCCGGAGCTCCTACGAGCAGTACTTC. The full variable domain, its missing parts supplied by reference TRBV28 and TRBJ2-7, is DVKVTQSSRYLVKRTGEKVFLECVQDMDHENMFWYRQDPGLGLRLIYFSYDVKMKEKGDIPEGYSVSREKKERFSLILESASTNQTSMYLCASMGRSSYEQYFGPGTRLTVT.

J is TRBJ2-7 and V is TRBV30, with D unresolved. Germline assignment: CDR1 GTSNPN and CDR2 SVGIG (reference sequence). The V and J ends lost 1 base and 1 base respectively, with 5 bases between them. The CDR3 loop spans 12 amino acids. The chain's CDR3 is CAWSEPSYEQYF. DNA of the CDR3: TGTGCCTGGAGTGAACCGTCCTACGAGCAGTACTTC.

This CDR3 reads CASSFSGVNTEAFF. Written as DNA, the CDR3 is TGCGCCAGCAGCTTTTCAGGGGTGAACACTGAAGCTTTCTTT. The V gene is TRBV5-1, the J gene TRBJ1-1, with TRBD1 as a possible D gene (6 bases). The CDR3 covers 14 residues. With 2 bases removed from V and 0 bases from J, the gap between germline ends came to 8 bases. CDR1 SGHRS and CDR2 YFSETQ come from the germline V gene. The full variable domain, in which reference TRBV5-1 and TRBJ1-1 provide the parts outside the CDR3, is KAGVTQTPRYLIKTRGQQVTLSCSPISGHRSVSWYQQTPGQGLQFLFEYFSETQRNKGNFPGRFSGRQFSNSRSEMNVSTLELGDSALYLCASSFSGVNTEAFFGQGTRLTVV.

This chain joins TRBV5-1 and TRBJ1-1; D not certain. Germline values: CDR1 SGHRS, CDR2 YFSETQ. The CDR3 has 14 residues. Trimming removed 0 bases at V and 4 bases at J, with 10 bases between. The CDR3 loop reads CASSLGKTTTEAFF. The DNA for the CDR3 is TGCGCCAGCAGCTTGGGCAAGACTACCACTGAAGCTTTCTTT.

This clone came up a few times. The chain carries TRBV4-2 and TRBJ2-5; 9 nucleotides line up with TRBD1. The CDR3 is 14 residues long. Per the germline V gene, CDR1 is LGHNA and CDR2 is YNFKEQ. Trimming took 1 base from V and 6 from J; bases not matched to a gene: 3. CDR3 residues: CASSQGDRVKTQYF. Here the CDR3 DNA reads TGTGCCAGCAGCCAAGGGGACAGGGTTAAGACCCAGTACTTC.

This chain links TRBV29-1 with TRBJ1-2; D is ambiguous. Germline V gene data show CDR1 as SQVTM and CDR2 as ANQGSEA. CDR3 length equals 14 residues. Trimming shortened V by 5 bases and J by 8 bases, and 21 bases separated the two germline ends. The CDR3 loop reads CSVMPISSAGGYTF. CDR3 DNA sequence: TGCAGCGTTATGCCCATTTCGTCCGCGGGGGGCTACACCTTC.

This clone is a singleton in its sample. This chain uses TRBV21-1 with TRBJ2-7. TRBV21-1 is recorded as a pseudogene. This CDR3 is built from 15 residues. CDR3 bases: TGTGCCAGCAGCAAAGGATGGACCTACTCTAACGAGCAGTACTTC. Translation gives CASSKGWTYSNEQYF.

Note on this clone: Other DNA sequences in the sample encode the same CDR3. This chain connects TRBV29-1 to TRBJ2-4; D remains unclear. Trimming left V 6 bases short and J 0 bases short, with 9 bases between. The CDR3 length is 13 residues. CDR1 SQVTM and CDR2 ANQGSEA come from the germline V gene. The CDR3 protein is CSVSGLAKNIQYF. For the CDR3, the DNA is TGCAGCGTATCCGGGCTAGCCAAAAACATTCAGTACTTC.

The sample holds a few counts of this clone. Other DNA sequences from this sample encode an identical CDR3 as well. V is TRBV29-1 and J is TRBJ1-1; TRBD1 might be the D (5 bases). Germline CDR1 SQVTM, CDR2 ANQGSEA. The CDR3 runs 12 residues. Trimming shortened V by 4 bases and J by 1 base, and 7 bases separated the two germline ends. The CDR3 DNA reads TGCAGCGTTGGGGGGGGGAACACTGAAGCTTTCTTT. As protein: CSVGGGNTEAFF.

The CDR3: CASSDVLAGSETQYF. The CDR3 region has the DNA TGCGCCAGCAGCGATGTGCTAGCGGGGTCTGAGACCCAGTACTTC. The chain joins TRBV5-1 to TRBJ2-5; 9 bases are a match to TRBD2. This CDR3 has 15 amino acids. The V and J ends lost 4 bases and 5 bases, in that order; junction bases with no gene match: 9. The germline V gene has CDR1 SGHRS and CDR2 YFSETQ.

The chain carries TRBV29-1 and TRBJ1-2; 8 positions match TRBD1. V was pared by 5 bases and J by 8 bases, with 1 base of the junction left unmatched. Per the germline V gene, CDR1 is SQVTM and CDR2 is ANQGSEA. This CDR3 has 10 amino acids. CDR3 residues: CSVSGGGYTF. Written as DNA, the CDR3 is TGCAGCGTTTCAGGGGGCGGCTACACCTTC.